The rows below give T cell receptor beta chains drawn from one sample of a study of blood T cell repertoires in COVID-19. Assay: immunoSEQ multiplex PCR; the TCRdb copy retains only in-frame clones and omits some. The top ten clones hold approximately 6.8% of a sample with 250,000 or so clones, more than 85% of them seen once. Specimen: peripheral blood. The receptors were gathered from an older woman with active or convalescent COVID-19. The CDR3 runs from the conserved cysteine through the conserved F or W. The D gene is left open where the match is weak.

CDR3aa,d_gene,v_gene
CASSKGQGSSYEQYF,TRBD1,TRBV5-1
CASSLDGTGGVTQYF,TRBD1,TRBV5-1
CASSPNFGQGSSPLHF,TRBD1,TRBV18
CASSKRQDNQPQHF,-,TRBV19
CASSQPTSGGSETQYF,TRBD2,TRBV11-1
CASSQDLGQGNQPQHF,TRBD1,TRBV3-1/TRBV3-2
CASSNPQGLWGNQPQHF,-,TRBV5-8
CASSLSVAGGSYNEQFF,TRBD2,TRBV5-6
CSVGGGNEQFF,-,TRBV29-1
CASSLSGPGELFF,-,TRBV12-3/TRBV12-4
CASSESQMNTEAFF,-,TRBV2
CASSLGAGASTDTQYF,TRBD2,TRBV5-1
CATGLAGSTDTQYF,TRBD2,TRBV24-1
CASSYERDQPQHF,-,TRBV6-5
CASSLTRDTGELFF,-,TRBV7-2
CASSVGRGLAGSTDTQYF,TRBD2,TRBV9
CASGTGPSYGYTF,TRBD1,TRBV2
CASSQDRGILAKNIQYF,-,TRBV14
CASSPGNSNSPLHF,-,TRBV3-1/TRBV3-2
CASSIQGIDGEKLFF,TRBD1,TRBV5-1
CASSDSRGIPQETQYF,-,TRBV10-2
CASSSGQAGEQYF,TRBD1,TRBV10-1
CASSQEAAGGLETQYF,TRBD2,TRBV4-3
CASSFGGDQPQHF,-,TRBV12-3/TRBV12-4
CASSSGGPYGYTF,-,TRBV27
CASSLGQAPGTDTQYF,-,TRBV5-8
CASSPPSGGAGEQFF,TRBD2,TRBV4-1
CASSYRGARNTEAFF,-,TRBV6-2/TRBV6-3
CASSRQGGVETQYF,-,TRBV6-6
CASSLVGQPQHF,-,TRBV7-2
CASVKDRGKTEAFF,TRBD1,TRBV2
CASSPRTRGFYGYTF,-,TRBV3-1/TRBV3-2
CASRGTFYGYTF,-,TRBV12-3/TRBV12-4
CASSPTRDRVRTEAFF,TRBD1,TRBV18
CASSPNRGGSGYTF,TRBD1,TRBV5-8
CASSLLSRDRAYEQYF,TRBD1,TRBV7-8
CASSQTELNTEAFF,-,TRBV3-1/TRBV3-2
CASSVLAGGHEQYF,TRBD2,TRBV2
CASSLVVRGRSYNSPLHF,TRBD1,TRBV7-7
CASSVEAGGNEQFF,TRBD1,TRBV9
CASSPRPVGDQPQHF,-,TRBV6-5
CASSLQGKVGYTF,-,TRBV18
CASSQSGQGSYEQYF,TRBD1,TRBV3-1/TRBV3-2
CASSLAGYEQYF,-,TRBV11-3
CASSVVADHTQYF,-,TRBV9
CASSPPQTLAQYF,-,TRBV4-1
CASSLSGDREAFF,TRBD1,TRBV27
CASILGGTGAKEAFF,TRBD1,TRBV5-4
CASSQDPFSRTGEETQYF,-,TRBV3-1/TRBV3-2
CASSLESSPLHF,-,TRBV7-2